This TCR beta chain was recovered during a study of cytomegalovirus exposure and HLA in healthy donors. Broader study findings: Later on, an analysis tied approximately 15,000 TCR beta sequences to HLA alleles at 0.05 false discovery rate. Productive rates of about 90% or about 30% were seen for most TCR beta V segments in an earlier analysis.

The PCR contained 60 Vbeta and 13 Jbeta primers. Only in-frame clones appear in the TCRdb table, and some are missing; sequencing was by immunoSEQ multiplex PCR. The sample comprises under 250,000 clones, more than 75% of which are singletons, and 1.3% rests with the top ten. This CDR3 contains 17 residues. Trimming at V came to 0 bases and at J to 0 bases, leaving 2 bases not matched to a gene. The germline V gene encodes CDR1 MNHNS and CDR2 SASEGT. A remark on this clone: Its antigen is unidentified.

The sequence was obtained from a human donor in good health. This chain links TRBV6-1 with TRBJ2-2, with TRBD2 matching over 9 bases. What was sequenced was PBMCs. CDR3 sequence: CASSEARGGPNTGELFF. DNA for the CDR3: TGTGCCAGCAGTGAAGCGCGGGGGGGCCCGAACACCGGGGAGCTGTTTTTT.